What follows are 29 T cell receptor beta chains derived from one specimen sequenced in a study of chemoradiotherapy in HPV16-positive cancers. The repertoire was sequenced with immunoSEQ multiplex PCR; TCRdb's copy has only in-frame clones and lacks some. This table holds some 19,000 clones, around 87% found once. The material was blood, obtained from a patient who underwent chemoradiotherapy. All receptors derive from a human donor with HPV-associated anogenital cancer.

The chain couples TRBV7-8 to TRBJ1-6, with 8 bases matching TRBD1. V lost 7 bases, J lost 10 bases, and 12 bases stayed unmatched. Germline V CDR1 and CDR2: SGHVS, FQNEAQ. The CDR3 is 15 amino acids. The CDR3 DNA reads TGTGCCAGCAACCCACGGGACAGGACCTTGTCACCCCTCCACTTT. This codes for CASNPRDRTLSPLHF.

The chain couples TRBV7-9 to TRBJ2-3; possibly TRBD2 for D (6 bases). Trimming stripped 7 bases from V and 2 bases from J, with 10 bases between. Per the germline V gene, CDR1 is SEHNR and CDR2 is FQNEAQ (reference sequence). This CDR3 contains 13 residues. In DNA form, the CDR3 reads TGTGCCAGCAAGGAGGGAAACACAGATACGCAGTATTTT. This sequence encodes CASKEGNTDTQYF.

The chain is built from TRBV7-8 and TRBJ2-2; D is perhaps TRBD1 (6 bases). Germline V gives CDR1 SGHVS, CDR2 FQNEAQ. Trimming cost V 7 bases and J 7 bases, with 16 bases left between them. The CDR3 consists of 14 residues. This CDR3 reads CASNEQGFNGELFF. The CDR3 DNA reads as TGTGCCAGCAACGAACAGGGTTTCAACGGGGAGCTGTTTTTT.

This chain connects TRBV5-1 to TRBJ2-7, with 10 bases identical to TRBD1. V lost 0 bases and J lost 2; bases outside the gene matches: 2. The CDR3 runs 15 residues. From germline, CDR1 is SGHRS and CDR2 YFSETQ. This chain's CDR3 is CASSLGGQGPYEQYF. CDR3 nucleotide sequence: TGCGCCAGCAGCTTGGGGGGACAGGGGCCCTACGAGCAGTACTTC.

V gene TRBV19 combines with J gene TRBJ2-5; TRBD2 aligns across 10 bases. Looked up from germline, CDR1 is LNHDA and CDR2 is SQIVND (reference sequence). The CDR3 sequence is 14 residues long. V was clipped by 8 bases and J by 5 bases; unmatched bases: 8. CDR3 in amino acids: CASSLAGVMETQYF. In nucleotides, the CDR3 is TGTGCCAGTTCGCTAGCGGGGGTTATGGAGACCCAGTACTTC.

The V and J genes are TRBV27 and TRBJ2-5, with D possibly matching TRBD1 (6 bases). Trimming cost V 6 bases and J 5 bases, with 16 bases left between them. CDR1 is MNHEY and CDR2 is SMNVEV in the germline V gene (reference sequence). The CDR3 is 14 amino acids. The CDR3 coding sequence is TGTGCCAGCAGCCGAATCAGGGGCGGGGAGACCCAGTACTTC. Amino acids: CASSRIRGGETQYF.

This sequence joins TRBV5-5 and TRBJ2-7; D possibly matches TRBD1 or TRBD2 (5 bases each). Trimming stripped 4 bases from V and 7 bases from J, with 18 bases between. The CDR3 runs 14 residues. Germline V gene lookup returns CDR1 SGHKS and CDR2 YYEKEE (reference sequence). CDR3 DNA: TGTGCCAGCAGCCCAGCCCCCGGGGCGAGGGAGCAGTACTTC. This encodes CASSPAPGAREQYF.

The rearrangement links TRBV11-2 to TRBJ2-1, with TRBD2 matching 9 bases. The CDR3 runs to 16 residues. CDR1 is SGHAT, CDR2 FQNNGV, per germline. V lost 1 base and J lost 10; bases outside the gene matches: 11. CDR3 sequence reads: CASSLGASGALGEQFF. CDR3 DNA sequence: TGTGCCAGCAGCTTAGGGGCTAGCGGGGCGCTAGGGGAGCAGTTCTTC. The whole variable domain, filled in from reference TRBV11-2 and TRBJ2-1, reads EAGVAQSPRYKIIEKRQSVAFWCNPISGHATLYWYQQILGQGPKLLIQFQNNGVVDDSQLPKDRFSAERLKGVDSTLKIQPAKLEDSAVYLCASSLGASGALGEQFFGPGTRLTVL.

The J gene is TRBJ2-3, the V gene TRBV19; D call uncertain. Germline CDR1 LNHDA, CDR2 SQIVND (reference sequence). V was cut by 4 bases and J by 0 bases, with 11 bases left in between. This CDR3 region has 15 residues. CDR3 sequence reads: CASSSQALSTDTQYF. The CDR3 DNA sequence: TGTGCCAGTAGTAGCCAAGCGCTTAGCACAGATACGCAGTATTTT.

The chain joins TRBV5-6 to TRBJ2-7; TRBD2 is a possible D gene (5 bases). Germline V lookup: CDR1 SGHDT, CDR2 YYEEEE. This CDR3 region has 13 residues. Trimming took 4 bases from V and 3 from J, leaving 11 bases between them. The CDR3 region has the DNA TGTGCCAGCAGCCGGACCAGCGGCTACGAGCAGTACTTC. Protein: CASSRTSGYEQYF.

CDR3 DNA: TGTGCCAGCAGCTCGGGACAGGCTTATAGCTCCTACAATGAGCAGTTCTTC. This codes for CASSSGQAYSSYNEQFF. The chain carries TRBV7-6 and TRBJ2-1; 8 bases match TRBD1. This CDR3 has 17 amino acids. Germline values: CDR1 SGHVS, CDR2 FNYEAQ. The V gene end was trimmed by 4 bases and the J gene end by 0 bases; junction bases not matched to a gene: 8.

This sequence joins TRBV9 and TRBJ1-1; D is undetermined. CDR3 length: 14 amino acids. The V gene's germline CDR1 is SGDLS and CDR2 YYNGEE. V gave up 0 bases and J gave up 1 base, with 7 bases separating them. The DNA of the CDR3 is TGTGCCAGCAGCGTAGGTTCAGAGAACACTGAAGCTTTCTTT. It encodes CASSVGSENTEAFF.

This chain links TRBV11-3 with TRBJ2-7; no firm D call. CDR3 size: 13 residues. Trimming took off 3 bases at V and 5 bases at J, with 11 bases between the two ends. Germline-derived CDR1 and CDR2 are SGHNT and YENEEA. This CDR3 reads CASSFFRADEQYF. The CDR3 DNA reads TGTGCCAGCAGCTTTTTTCGGGCTGACGAGCAGTACTTC.

The chain has TRBV4-3 and TRBJ2-7; D is ambiguous. Germline assignment: CDR1 LGHNA and CDR2 YSLEER. The CDR3 runs to 14 residues. Trimming removed 4 bases at V and 5 bases at J, with 15 bases between. CDR3 in DNA: TGCGCCAGCAGCCTCTATTTGGTCTCTGACGAGCAGTACTTC. It encodes CASSLYLVSDEQYF.

This clone was seen once. The chain uses TRBV27 and TRBJ2-7, with 8 bases identical to TRBD1. The CDR3 is 15 amino acids. After removal of 3 bases from V and 3 bases from J, the junction contained 7 bases not matched to a gene. Germline CDR1 reads MNHEY; CDR2 reads SMNVEV (reference sequence). CDR3 amino acids: CASSFGTGSIYEQYF. For the CDR3, the DNA is TGTGCCAGCAGTTTTGGGACAGGAAGTATCTACGAGCAGTACTTC.

This clone came up once. The chain couples TRBV9 to TRBJ1-6; 7 nucleotides match TRBD1. The germline V gene has CDR1 SGDLS and CDR2 YYNGEE. This CDR3 region has 15 residues. Trimming cost V 3 bases and J 6 bases; bases outside gene matches: 6. In DNA, the CDR3 is TGTGCCAGCAGCGCCGACAGGGCAGGTAATTCACCCCTCCACTTT. Residues: CASSADRAGNSPLHF.

The chain carries TRBV7-9 and TRBJ2-3; 10 nucleotides line up with TRBD1. The CDR3 loop spans 16 amino acids. Germline V gene lookup returns CDR1 SEHNR and CDR2 FQNEAQ (reference sequence). After removal of 3 bases from V and 5 bases from J, the junction contained 8 bases not matched to a gene. This CDR3 is CASSLMTGGAVDTQYF. The CDR3 DNA is TGTGCCAGCAGCTTGATGACAGGGGGCGCGGTAGATACGCAGTATTTT.

The chain recombines TRBV29-1 with TRBJ2-2; a weak D match, TRBD2 (5 bases). Trimming pared 6 bases from V and 2 bases from J, leaving 13 bases between. CDR1 is SQVTM, CDR2 ANQGSEA, per germline. The CDR3 runs to 14 residues. The CDR3 nucleotides read TGCAGCGTGAGGACTTCTCTTAACACCGGGGAGCTGTTTTTT. Translating gives CSVRTSLNTGELFF.

The chain couples TRBV11-2 to TRBJ2-2; 9 bases match TRBD2. Looked up from germline, CDR1 is SGHAT and CDR2 is FQNNGV. The V gene end was trimmed by 3 bases and the J gene end by 4 bases; junction bases not matched to a gene: 9. The CDR3 totals 17 residues. CDR3 sequence (DNA): TGTGCCAGCAGCTTTGGTAGCGGGAGAGTGGGCACCGGGGAGCTGTTTTTT. It encodes CASSFGSGRVGTGELFF.

The CDR3 loop reads CASSPEGGRGEGAFF. CDR3 sequence (DNA): TGTGCCAGCAGCCCAGAGGGTGGGAGGGGCGAAGGAGCTTTCTTT. The chain combines TRBV9 with TRBJ1-1, with D tentatively TRBD1 (5 bases). Germline V gives CDR1 SGDLS, CDR2 YYNGEE. V was trimmed by 4 bases and J by 10 bases, leaving 23 bases between them. The CDR3 is 15 residues long.

The CDR3 DNA follows: TGCGCCAGCAGCCCGGGGCCCCCCATTAGCTCCTACAATGAGCAGTTCTTC. It specifies CASSPGPPISSYNEQFF. The chain has TRBV5-1 and TRBJ2-1; D may correspond to TRBD1 or TRBD2 (5 bases each). Germline V lookup: CDR1 SGHRS, CDR2 YFSETQ. Trimming removed 4 bases at V and 0 bases at J, with 17 bases between. This CDR3 has 17 amino acids.

The chain is built from TRBV6-1 and TRBJ1-5; 9 nucleotides align to TRBD1. Per germline, CDR1 MNHNS and CDR2 SASEGT. The CDR3 extends over 15 amino acids. J gave up 4 bases and V 4 bases, and 5 bases lay outside the gene matches. Here the CDR3 reads CASSAMDRGNQPQHF. The CDR3 DNA reads TGTGCCAGCAGTGCGATGGACAGGGGAAATCAGCCCCAGCATTTT.

This sequence joins TRBV9 and TRBJ2-2; D gene ambiguous. V was cut by 0 bases and J by 5 bases, with 11 bases left in between. The germline gives CDR1 SGDLS, CDR2 YYNGEE. This CDR3 has 15 residues. The CDR3 DNA follows: TGTGCCAGCAGCGTAGCTACGGAGCCGACCGGGGAGCTGTTTTTT. Translated, it gives CASSVATEPTGELFF.

This rearrangement joins TRBV28 to TRBJ2-5; D is perhaps TRBD2 (6 bases). V was trimmed by 8 bases and J by 2 bases, leaving 6 bases between them. CDR1 and CDR2 (germline): MDHEN, SYDVKM. The CDR3 extends over 11 amino acids. The CDR3 DNA reads TGTGCCAGCGGGACTCAAGAGACCCAGTACTTC. Its translation: CASGTQETQYF.

The chain's CDR3 is CASSAIGLLEAFF. Written as DNA, the CDR3 is TGTGCCAGCAGCGCCATCGGCCTTCTTGAAGCTTTCTTT. This rearrangement joins TRBV9 to TRBJ1-1; no clear D. The CDR3 loop spans 13 amino acids. The germline V gene encodes CDR1 SGDLS and CDR2 YYNGEE. Trimming pared 3 bases from V and 7 bases from J, leaving 13 bases between.

The chain has TRBV4-1 and TRBJ2-3; perhaps TRBD2 as D (5 bases). Germline V gives CDR1 MGHRA, CDR2 YSYEKL. V was shortened by 0 bases and J by 3 bases, with 13 bases between the two germline ends. The CDR3 length is 16 residues. The chain's CDR3 is CASSQDRGAWTDTQYF. The CDR3 DNA is TGCGCCAGCAGCCAAGATCGGGGTGCTTGGACAGATACGCAGTATTTT.

The chain joins TRBV7-3 to TRBJ2-1, with 9 bases identical to TRBD2. J was trimmed by 7 bases and V by 6 bases; bases with no gene match: 10. Germline V gene data show CDR1 as SGHTA and CDR2 as FQGTGA. This CDR3 comprises 15 residues. The DNA for the CDR3 is TGTGCCAGCAGTGACCGCGAGCGGGGGGCTAATGAGCAGTTCTTC. It encodes CASSDRERGANEQFF.

The chain has TRBV5-4 and TRBJ2-3; 9 nucleotides agree with TRBD2. The V and J ends lost 0 bases and 3 bases, in that order; junction bases with no gene match: 8. Per germline, CDR1 SGHNT and CDR2 YYREEE (reference sequence). The CDR3 loop spans 17 amino acids. The CDR3 coding sequence is TGTGCCAGCAGCTTGGACGTCGGGCTAGCGGGGACAGATACGCAGTATTTT. It is translated as CASSLDVGLAGTDTQYF.

This clone was seen once. V and J are TRBV19 and TRBJ1-1; a weak D match, TRBD1 (6 bases). The CDR3 spans 14 residues. Trimming stripped 6 bases from V and 6 bases from J, with 17 bases between. Germline CDR1 and CDR2: LNHDA and SQIVND (reference sequence). The CDR3 protein is CASRTTGGSAEAFF. The CDR3 nucleotides read TGTGCCAGTAGGACGACAGGTGGTAGCGCTGAAGCTTTCTTT.